The source of this T cell receptor (beta chain) is a study of T cell changes during pregnancy in multiple sclerosis. TCRdb's table, derived via immunoSEQ multiplex PCR, lists solely in-frame clones and lacks some. Here the sample spans around 46,000 clones, 85% to 90% being singletons. V shed 7 bases and J 7 bases; nucleotides not matched to a gene: 5. There are 12 residues in the CDR3. Per the germline V gene, CDR1 is SEHNR and CDR2 is FQNEAQ (reference sequence). This rearrangement joins TRBV7-9 to TRBJ1-2, with TRBD1 matching over 8 bases. The specimen was CD8+ T cells from peripheral blood mononuclear cells, collected in the second trimester of pregnancy. The receptor was derived from a female donor with multiple sclerosis, enrolled in a pregnancy study. CDR3 sequence reads: CASMQGAVGYTF. CDR3 bases: TGTGCCAGCATGCAGGGGGCCGTTGGCTACACCTTC.